Sequencing of this T cell receptor beta chain was carried out in a study of blood T cell repertoires in COVID-19 (dated by TCRdb to 2020 to 2022). Looking at the study overall: Collaborator samples came from the United States, Italy and Spain and covered acute and convalescent phases of COVID-19. The prospective study material was composed of cDNA or gDNA derived from T cells, B-cell-depleted T cells, or PBMCs. Deeply sampled blood TCRbeta repertoires from subjects exposed to, actively infected with, or recovered from COVID-19 were included in the dataset. The repertoires were released in a freely available public database meant as a resource for research on the immune response to SARS-CoV-2. The samples were drawn from two sources: the first 160 participants of the ongoing ImmuneRACE study, and 950 to 1,500 subjects contributed by 6 global collaborators. A de-identified subject ID, COVID-19 status, age in years and sex were almost always included in the sample metadata. Where HLA class I and class II types were available, the types were taken from metadata supplied by the sample provider, not from assay-based typing.

Ends trimmed: V by 6 bases, J by 3 bases; bases unmatched to a gene: 3. CDR1 and CDR2 are read off the germline V gene as SNHLY and FYNNEI. There are 15 amino acids in the CDR3, from cysteine to phenylalanine inclusive. Here the CDR3 DNA is all that survives: 45 bases in frame from base 1. A note on this clone: The specificity of this receptor is unknown. Per-nucleotide qualities are absent, and no much larger clonotype sits a single base away.

Participants in the prospective study were aged about 18 to 89 years, lived in 24 United States geographic areas, and enrolled through a virtual design. In the prospective study, cohorts were assigned on the basis of participant-reported clinical history obtained from a screening survey and a study questionnaire. In the prospective study, mobile phlebotomists collected whole blood, serum and a nasopharyngeal or oropharyngeal swab from each participant. Prospective study participants could optionally give additional blood draws and questionnaires over a 2-month period. Before DNA extraction, prospective study blood samples were shipped either frozen or at room temperature. The immunoSEQ Assay, a bias-controlled multiplex PCR, was used to amplify TCRbeta CDR3 regions from genomic DNA. The source study handled its data this way. The number of nucleated cells in each sample was estimated from the amplification of reference gene primers within the assay. To quantify the absolute abundance of each unique TCRbeta CDR3 rearrangement, sequence reads were collapsed and filtered. For each sample, productive Simpson clonality was calculated as the square root of Simpson's diversity index across productive rearrangements. In its TCRdb copy, this immuneACCESS table keeps in-frame sequences only and misses some clones. Where compared with another copy, unresolved V genes explain less than half of these, and the others have no known cause. V, J and clone size are taken as reported in that table, and D and trimming were inferred from the DNA itself. In all, the sample holds a few hundred thousand clones, and roughly 87% of those were seen once. The top ten clones comprise around 10% of the sample.

What the research found in general, with its limitations: How much clinical and demographic metadata was included differed by source and by participant, and the metadata was provided uncurated.

Here the chain combines TRBV2 and TRBJ2-2; TRBD1 agrees with 11 junctional bases. The clonotype was recovered from a man between 18 and 29 years old with acute COVID-19. The source material was PBMCs or T cells enriched from blood (not recorded which). The CDR3: CASRDRGPDTGELFF. The nucleotide sequence reads as follows: TGTGCCAGCAGGGACAGGGGGCCGGACACCGGGGAGCTGTTTTTT.